A single sample is the source of the 28 T cell receptor beta chains below, sequenced in a study of T cells expressing NK-cell markers. Reprocessing the 5' RACE reads, TCRdb reports a single entry for every CDR3 protein and omits DNA. With approximately 380,000 distinct CDR3 sequences in the sample, the ten largest clones hold roughly 5.2%. The sample consisted of blood T cells: a sorted CD56 or NKG2C T cell subset, CD4+ or CD8+ T cells, or bulk PBMC T cells (not recorded which). The receptors here all came from a man aged 18-70 years in good health.

The chain has TRBV5-5 and TRBJ2-7; TCRdb reports TRBD2, a call that lacks DNA to check it against. The germline gives CDR1 SGHKS, CDR2 YYEKEE (reference sequence). This CDR3 spans 17 amino acids. The CDR3 loop is CASSLRAVSSGDGEQYF.

CDR3 sequence reads: CAIITQLTDQPQHF. The chain is built from TRBV10-3 and TRBJ1-5. The CDR3 is made up of 14 amino acids. Germline V lookup: CDR1 ENHRY, CDR2 SYGVKD.

The chain couples TRBV6-1 to TRBJ2-2; as DNA is missing, the TRBD1 call by TCRdb cannot be tested. The CDR3 contains 15 residues. The V gene's germline CDR1 is MNHNS and CDR2 SASEGT. CDR3 amino acids: CASSLHRGGTGELFF.

This chain links TRBV20-1 with TRBJ1-5; TCRdb proposes TRBD1, but this gene call is untestable without DNA. Germline loops: CDR1 DFQATT, CDR2 SNEGSKA (reference sequence). This CDR3 spans 12 amino acids. The CDR3 reads CSARGTPPPQHF.

The chain is built from TRBV20-1 and TRBJ1-2; TCRdb lists TRBD1, though no DNA is available to test this call. CDR3 length equals 14 residues. Germline loops: CDR1 DFQATT, CDR2 SNEGSKA (reference sequence). CDR3 sequence reads: CSATGQTSNYGYTF.

This chain joins TRBV20-1 and TRBJ2-2; TCRdb selects TRBD2, and the lack of DNA leaves this call unchecked. The CDR3 is 15 residues long. CDR1 is DFQATT, CDR2 SNEGSKA, per germline (reference sequence). The CDR3 region is CSARDRASGGVELFF.

The chain combines TRBV5-6 with TRBJ2-3. The CDR3 length is 14 residues. The germline CDR1 and CDR2 sequences are SGHDT and YYEEEE. CDR3 sequence reads: CASRNDPTTDTQYF.

This sequence joins TRBV7-9 and TRBJ2-2; lacking DNA, the TRBD1 call made by TCRdb goes unchecked. The germline CDR1 and CDR2 sequences are SEHNR and FQNEAQ (reference sequence). CDR3 size: 17 residues. The CDR3 protein is CASSRTGSGSWTGELFF.

The chain carries TRBV7-8 and TRBJ2-7; with no DNA, the TCRdb D assignment of TRBD1 cannot be verified. The V gene's germline CDR1 is SGHVS and CDR2 FQNEAQ. This CDR3 is 18 amino acids long. CDR3 sequence reads: CASSFSGGGYPLGYEQYF. Supplemented by reference TRBV7-8 and TRBJ2-7, the full variable domain reads GAGVSQSPRYKVAKRGQDVALRCDPISGHVSLFWYQQALGQGPEFLTYFQNEAQLDKSGLPSDRFFAERPEGSVSTLKIQRTQQEDSAVYLCASSFSGGGYPLGYEQYFGPGTRLTVT.

The rearrangement links TRBV20-1 to TRBJ1-5; TCRdb's D gene call, TRBD1, goes unchecked for lack of DNA. Per the germline V gene, CDR1 is DFQATT and CDR2 is SNEGSKA (reference sequence). CDR3 length: 14 amino acids. CDR3 sequence reads: CSAIPGQVDQPQHF.

This chain uses TRBV6-5 with TRBJ2-1. The V gene's germline CDR1 is MNHEY and CDR2 SVGAGI. There are 15 residues in the CDR3. CDR3 in amino acids: CASSLDRSSYNEQFF.

This chain connects TRBV29-1 to TRBJ2-3; TCRdb proposes TRBD2, but this gene call is untestable without DNA. CDR1 is SQVTM and CDR2 is ANQGSEA in the germline V gene. The CDR3 length is 16 residues. The CDR3 is CSVDPLAGGFKDTQYF.

This chain links TRBV7-9 with TRBJ2-2; TCRdb's D call of TRBD1 is untestable without DNA. Germline lookup yields CDR1 SEHNR and CDR2 FQNEAQ (reference sequence). There are 14 residues in the CDR3. The CDR3 loop is CASRNRENTGELFF.

The V gene is TRBV7-2, the J gene TRBJ2-3. Germline V gene sequence: CDR1 SGHTA, CDR2 FQGNSA. CDR3 length equals 13 residues. The CDR3 here is CATRPASMDTQYF.

The rearrangement joins TRBV19 to TRBJ2-3; TCRdb gives TRBD2 as the D gene, but with no DNA this cannot be confirmed. The germline CDR1 and CDR2 sequences are LNHDA and SQIVND (reference sequence). CDR3 size: 13 residues. CDR3 residues: CASSGAGGNTQYF.

The chain joins TRBV19 to TRBJ1-5; TCRdb outputs TRBD1, but without DNA this stays unchecked. The CDR3 is 16 amino acids. Looked up from germline, CDR1 is LNHDA and CDR2 is SQIVND (reference sequence). CDR3 amino acids: CASSSRGGGGFQPQHF.

This chain connects TRBV3-1 to TRBJ2-5; without DNA, the TCRdb call of TRBD1 cannot be checked. Germline CDR1 and CDR2: LGHDT and YNNKEL (reference sequence). The CDR3 consists of 16 residues. The CDR3 spells CASSQDKGTGKETQYF.

The chain joins TRBV5-8 to TRBJ2-1; TCRdb reports TRBD1, a call that lacks DNA to check it against. The CDR3 is 13 residues long. Looked up from germline, CDR1 is SGHTS and CDR2 is YDEGEE. The CDR3 spells CASSHRDINEQFF.

CDR3 in amino acids: CASSLRGGPARGLRTQYF. The chain couples TRBV7-7 to TRBJ2-5; the D call of TRBD2 rests on TCRdb alone, since no DNA is present to check it. Germline V gene sequence: CDR1 SSHAT, CDR2 FNYEAQ (reference sequence). CDR3 length: 18 amino acids.

This rearrangement joins TRBV5-1 to TRBJ1-1; TCRdb returns TRBD1, unconfirmable since there is no DNA. Germline loops: CDR1 SGHRS, CDR2 YFSETQ. CDR3 length: 15 residues. CDR3 residues: CASSLAGGLNTEAFF.

The rearrangement uses TRBV29-1 and TRBJ1-2. The germline gives CDR1 SQVTM, CDR2 ANQGSEA. The CDR3 is 12 residues long. CDR3: CSVEPWVFGYTF.

The chain recombines TRBV5-6 with TRBJ2-1. The germline CDR1 and CDR2 sequences are SGHDT and YYEEEE. This CDR3 has 14 residues. The CDR3 reads CASSLVPLLNEQFF.

The rearrangement uses TRBV28 and TRBJ1-2; no DNA is available, so the TRBD1 call from TCRdb remains unchecked. In germline, CDR1 is MDHEN, CDR2 SYDVKM. This CDR3 has 16 amino acids. CDR3: CASSLWDRGLNYGYTF.

V and J are TRBV29-1 and TRBJ2-3. CDR3 length: 13 residues. Looked up from germline, CDR1 is SQVTM and CDR2 is ANQGSEA. CDR3 protein: CSVEDGSTDTQYF.

This rearrangement joins TRBV20-1 to TRBJ2-5; TCRdb calls TRBD1, which cannot be checked without DNA. Germline CDR1 is DFQATT and CDR2 is SNEGSKA (reference sequence). The CDR3 totals 15 residues. The CDR3 here is CSAERPLTVATTQYF.

The rearrangement joins TRBV28 to TRBJ1-2; TCRdb gives TRBD1 as the D gene, but with no DNA this cannot be confirmed. This CDR3 contains 14 residues. Germline CDR1 and CDR2: MDHEN and SYDVKM. The chain's CDR3 is CASSSPRDVYGYTF.

This CDR3 reads CASSPAGTGSDTQYF. The chain recombines TRBV28 with TRBJ2-3; TCRdb's D call, TRBD1, is unchecked because there is no DNA. The CDR3 extends over 15 amino acids. Per the germline V gene, CDR1 is MDHEN and CDR2 is SYDVKM.

The V and J genes are TRBV11-3 and TRBJ2-1; no DNA is available, so the TRBD2 call from TCRdb remains unchecked. Per the germline V gene, CDR1 is SGHNT and CDR2 is YENEEA. This CDR3 has 16 amino acids. CDR3 amino acids: CASSSGLAGGGDEQFF.